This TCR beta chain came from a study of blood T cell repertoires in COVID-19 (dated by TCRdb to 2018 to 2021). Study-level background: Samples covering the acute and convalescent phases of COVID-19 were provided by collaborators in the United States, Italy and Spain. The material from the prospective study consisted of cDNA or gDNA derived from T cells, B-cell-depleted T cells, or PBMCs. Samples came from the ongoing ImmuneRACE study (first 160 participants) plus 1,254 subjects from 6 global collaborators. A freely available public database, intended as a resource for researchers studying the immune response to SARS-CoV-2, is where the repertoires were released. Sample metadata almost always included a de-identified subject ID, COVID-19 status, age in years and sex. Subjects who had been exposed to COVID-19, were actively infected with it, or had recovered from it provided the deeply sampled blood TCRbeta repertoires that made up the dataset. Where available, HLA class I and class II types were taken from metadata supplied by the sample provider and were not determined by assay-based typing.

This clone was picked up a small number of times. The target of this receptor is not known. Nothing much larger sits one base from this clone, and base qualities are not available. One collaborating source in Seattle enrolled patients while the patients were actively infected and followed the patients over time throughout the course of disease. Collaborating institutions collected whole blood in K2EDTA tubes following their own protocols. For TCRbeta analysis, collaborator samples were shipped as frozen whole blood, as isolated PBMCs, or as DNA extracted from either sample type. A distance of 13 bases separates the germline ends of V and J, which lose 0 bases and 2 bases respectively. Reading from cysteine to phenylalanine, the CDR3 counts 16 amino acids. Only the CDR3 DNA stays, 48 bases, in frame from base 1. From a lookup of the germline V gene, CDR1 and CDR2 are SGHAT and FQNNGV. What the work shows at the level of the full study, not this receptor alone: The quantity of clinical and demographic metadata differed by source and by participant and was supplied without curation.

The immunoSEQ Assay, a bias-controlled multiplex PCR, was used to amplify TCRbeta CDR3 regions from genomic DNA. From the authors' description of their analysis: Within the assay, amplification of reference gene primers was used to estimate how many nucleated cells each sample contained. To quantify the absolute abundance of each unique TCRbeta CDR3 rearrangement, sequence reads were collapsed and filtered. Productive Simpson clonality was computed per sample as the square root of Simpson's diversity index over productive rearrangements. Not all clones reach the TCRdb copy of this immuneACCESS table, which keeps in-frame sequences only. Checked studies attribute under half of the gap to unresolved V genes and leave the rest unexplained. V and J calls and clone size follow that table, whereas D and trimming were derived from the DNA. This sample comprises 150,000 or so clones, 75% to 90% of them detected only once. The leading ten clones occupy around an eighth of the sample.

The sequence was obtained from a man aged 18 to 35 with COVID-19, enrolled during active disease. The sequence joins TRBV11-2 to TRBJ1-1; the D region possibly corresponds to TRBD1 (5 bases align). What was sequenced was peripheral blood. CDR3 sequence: CASSLEFGRANTEAFF. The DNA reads TGTGCCAGCAGCTTAGAATTTGGCAGGGCCAACACTGAAGCTTTCTTT.